This TCR beta chain comes out of a study of shared clonotypes between healthy human individuals. Repertoires were generated with immunoSEQ multiplex PCR, while TCRdb's copy carries only in-frame clones and drops some. This repertoire shows around 1.9 million clones, 93% found once; its top ten account for 1.5% to 2%. Details on this clone: What it recognizes is unknown.

Naive CD8 cells lacked CD45RO and underwent positive selection for CCR7, leaving out terminally differentiated effector memory CD45RA+ cells. General observations from the study: In this cohort, only blood was sampled, and tissue repertoires likely differ.

V dropped 6 bases and J dropped 6; count of bases not matched to a gene: 9. In germline, CDR1 is LNHDA, CDR2 SQIVND (reference sequence). This CDR3 has 14 residues. Sequenced sample: naive CD8+ T cells from PBMCs. The source is a man younger than 35 in good health. Some clones in this sample may be carry-over from other donors' samples. The V gene is TRBV19, the J gene TRBJ2-7, with 9 bases fitting TRBD2. The CDR3 spells CASRVAGGQGEQYF. The CDR3 DNA is TGTGCCAGTAGGGTGGCGGGAGGGCAAGGCGAGCAGTACTTC. Drawing the rest from reference TRBV19 and TRBJ2-7, the complete variable domain is DGGITQSPKYLFRKEGQNVTLSCEQNLNHDAMYWYRQDPGQGLRLIYYSQIVNDFQKGDIAEGYSVSREKKESFPLTVTSAQKNPTAFYLCASRVAGGQGEQYFGPGTRLTVT.